Below, 18 T cell receptor beta chains from the same sample are listed, as sequenced in a study of T-cell memory formation after mild COVID-19. TCRdb redid the calling of the 5' RACE reads with MiXCR, one entry per CDR3 protein. The sample contains approximately 210,000 distinct CDR3 sequences, around 17% of which appear only once. Sequencing was carried out using PBMCs or a T cell subset sorted from them (not recorded which). These TCRs come from an adult woman who had mild COVID-19 (a few samples of this study predate the infection). Cell type and time point are not known.

The chain is built from TRBV6-5 and TRBJ1-1, with a weak D call TRBD1 (5 bases). The CDR3 is 17 residues long. Germline assignment: CDR1 MNHEY and CDR2 SVGAGI. Trimming removed 2 bases from V and 1 base from J, with 17 bases in between. The CDR3 here is CASSYQIPGLKNTEAFF. The CDR3 DNA reads as TGTGCCAGCAGTTACCAGATTCCGGGACTGAAGAACACTGAAGCTTTCTTT.

This clonotype was found a few times. CDR3 amino acids: CASRTSAGEQFF. CDR3 nucleotides: TGTGCCAGCAGAACTAGCGCTGGTGAGCAGTTCTTC. This chain connects TRBV12-3 or TRBV12-4 to TRBJ2-1, with TRBD2 matching over 7 bases. The CDR3 extends over 12 amino acids. Germline trimming cut 6 bases from V and 9 bases from J; bases unmatched to any gene: 5.

This clonotype has just a few counts. V is TRBV9 and J is TRBJ2-3, with D possibly matching TRBD1 (7 bases). The CDR3 spans 17 residues. The ends were cut back, 4 bases at V and 6 bases at J, with 24 bases in the middle. CDR1 SGDLS and CDR2 YYNGEE come from the germline V gene. This CDR3 reads CASSPRTGTPRGDTQYF. As DNA, the CDR3 is TGTGCCAGCAGCCCTAGGACCGGGACTCCCAGGGGGGATACGCAGTATTTT.

The sample holds a few counts of this clonotype. The rearrangement joins TRBV12-3 or TRBV12-4 to TRBJ1-5; D remains ambiguous. The CDR3 is 13 amino acids. V shed 1 base and J shed 7 bases, with 8 bases lying between them. This chain's CDR3 is CASSLVGFQPQHF. CDR3 nucleotide sequence: TGTGCCAGCAGTTTAGTGGGGTTCCAGCCCCAGCATTTT.

The chain couples TRBV7-2 to TRBJ1-5; no clear D. Trimming cost V 4 bases and J 1 base, with 11 bases left between them. CDR1 and CDR2 (germline): SGHTA, FQGNSA. The CDR3 is 15 residues long. In DNA form, the CDR3 reads TGTGCCAGCAGCTCGCAGTCTACGAGCAATCAGCCCCAGCATTTT. It codes for CASSSQSTSNQPQHF.

This clonotype was picked up many times. The chain couples TRBV29-1 to TRBJ1-1; D might be TRBD1 (6 bases). CDR1 SQVTM and CDR2 ANQGSEA come from the germline V gene. This CDR3 comprises 13 residues. Trimming took off 2 bases at V and 4 bases at J, with 11 bases between the two ends. For the CDR3, the DNA is TGCAGCGTTGAAAAAGGGGGGGTCACTGAAGCTTTCTTT. Encoded protein: CSVEKGGVTEAFF.

This chain connects TRBV20-1 to TRBJ2-7; possibly TRBD2 for D (5 bases). Germline V CDR1 and CDR2: DFQATT, SNEGSKA (reference sequence). V dropped 3 bases and J dropped 5 bases, with 17 bases sitting between them. CDR3 length: 14 residues. CDR3 residues: CSASPGSGGHEQYF. The DNA of the CDR3 is TGCAGTGCTAGCCCGGGAAGCGGTGGACACGAGCAGTACTTC.

V usage is TRBV5-8 and J usage is TRBJ1-2, with D maybe TRBD1 (5 bases). This CDR3 spans 12 amino acids. The germline V gene has CDR1 SGHTS and CDR2 YDEGEE. The V end was cut by 4 bases, the J end by 9 bases, with 13 bases between. This chain's CDR3 is CASSRGEGSYTF. The CDR3 bases are TGTGCCAGCAGCCGGGGCGAGGGAAGCTACACCTTC.

V gene TRBV12-3 or TRBV12-4 combines with J gene TRBJ2-4; 7 bases align to TRBD1. V shed 5 bases and J 3 bases; nucleotides not matched to a gene: 10. The CDR3 loop spans 16 amino acids. The CDR3 spells CASSALQGYGKNIQYF. The DNA of the CDR3 is TGTGCCAGCAGTGCGCTACAGGGGTATGGCAAAAACATTCAGTACTTC.

This chain's CDR3 is CASTPAQGDDEQYF. As DNA, the CDR3 is TGTGCCAGCACCCCCGCCCAAGGGGACGACGAGCAGTACTTC. This chain links TRBV6-5 with TRBJ2-7; D tentatively reads TRBD1 or TRBD2 (5 bases each). The V gene's germline CDR1 is MNHEY and CDR2 SVGAGI. Trimming left V 7 bases short and J 5 bases short, with 18 bases between. The CDR3 loop spans 14 amino acids.

This clonotype was recorded a few times. This chain links TRBV7-9 with TRBJ2-1; D ambiguous. CDR1 is SEHNR and CDR2 is FQNEAQ in the germline V gene (reference sequence). Trimming took off 5 bases at V and 4 bases at J, with 18 bases between the two ends. This CDR3 region has 16 residues. The CDR3 DNA follows: TGTGCCAGCAGCCGTGGACGGCAGCCTCCGTACAATGAGCAGTTCTTC. It translates to CASSRGRQPPYNEQFF.

This clonotype was observed a handful of times. The gene calls are TRBV6-5 and TRBJ1-1; D unresolved. This CDR3 has 17 residues. Germline assignment: CDR1 MNHEY and CDR2 SVGAGI. The V end lost 2 bases, the J end lost 0 bases, and 16 bases lay between the germline ends. The CDR3 nucleotides are TGTGCCAGCAGTTACCTCTCCGAGACGTATCTGAACACTGAAGCTTTCTTT. Protein sequence: CASSYLSETYLNTEAFF.

This clonotype was detected ten times or more. The chain has TRBV7-2 and TRBJ2-5; D is possibly TRBD2 (6 bases). V dropped 3 bases and J dropped 7 bases, with 12 bases sitting between them. Germline assignment: CDR1 SGHTA and CDR2 FQGNSA. The CDR3 is 13 residues long. For the CDR3, the DNA is TGTGCCAGCAGCTTTGGGCCCGGGGGGACCCAGTACTTC. This sequence encodes CASSFGPGGTQYF.

The chain is built from TRBV19 and TRBJ2-1; 7 nucleotides line up with TRBD2. Germline CDR1 is LNHDA and CDR2 is SQIVND (reference sequence). The V gene end was trimmed by 3 bases and the J gene end by 2 bases; junction bases not matched to a gene: 4. The CDR3 has 15 residues. CDR3 loop: CASSISGRTYNEQFF. The CDR3 DNA reads as TGTGCCAGTAGTATTTCCGGGAGGACCTACAATGAGCAGTTCTTC.

There are a few counts of this clonotype. The J gene is TRBJ2-3, the V gene TRBV7-9; 7 nucleotides agree with TRBD2. The germline V gene encodes CDR1 SEHNR and CDR2 FQNEAQ (reference sequence). V was clipped by 0 bases and J by 2 bases; unmatched bases: 2. The CDR3 runs to 15 residues. The CDR3 sequence is CASSLARGYTDTQYF. The CDR3 nucleotides read TGTGCCAGCAGCTTAGCGCGGGGGTACACAGATACGCAGTATTTT.

This clonotype has only a few counts. This chain links TRBV12-3 or TRBV12-4 with TRBJ2-2; 11 nucleotides agree with TRBD2. The CDR3 loop spans 15 amino acids. The V and J ends lost 4 bases and 5 bases, in that order; junction bases with no gene match: 3. CDR3 amino acids: CASSWTSGPTGELFF. For the CDR3, the DNA is TGTGCCAGCAGTTGGACTAGCGGGCCGACCGGGGAGCTGTTTTTT.

Many counts were recorded for this clonotype. The chain has TRBV5-1 and TRBJ2-7; TRBD1 agrees at 9 bases. Unmatched junction bases numbered 9, after V lost 4 bases and J lost 7 bases. The V gene's germline CDR1 is SGHRS and CDR2 YFSETQ. This CDR3 contains 14 residues. DNA for the CDR3: TGCGCCAGCAGCCTCGGGACAGGGACCGGTGAGCAGTACTTC. It translates to CASSLGTGTGEQYF.

This clonotype was seen only a few times. The chain joins TRBV12-3 or TRBV12-4 to TRBJ2-2; D is unresolved. This CDR3 region has 12 residues. V was shortened by 6 bases and J by 7 bases, with 9 bases between the two germline ends. The CDR3 loop is CASRSFNGELFF. The CDR3 bases are TGTGCCAGCAGATCTTTTAACGGGGAGCTGTTTTTT.